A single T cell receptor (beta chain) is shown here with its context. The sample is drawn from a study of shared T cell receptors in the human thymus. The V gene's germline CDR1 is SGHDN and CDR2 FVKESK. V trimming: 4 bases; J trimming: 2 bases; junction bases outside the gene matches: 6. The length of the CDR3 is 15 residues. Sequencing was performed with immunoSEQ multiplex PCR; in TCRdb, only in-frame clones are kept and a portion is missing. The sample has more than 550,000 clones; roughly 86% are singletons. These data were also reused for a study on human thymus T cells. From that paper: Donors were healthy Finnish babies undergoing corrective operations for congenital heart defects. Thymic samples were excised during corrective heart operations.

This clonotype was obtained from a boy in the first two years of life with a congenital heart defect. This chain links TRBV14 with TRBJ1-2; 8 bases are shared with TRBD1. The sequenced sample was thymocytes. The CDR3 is CASSLPGQANYGYTF. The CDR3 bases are TGTGCCAGCAGCCTACCGGGACAGGCAAACTATGGCTACACCTTC.